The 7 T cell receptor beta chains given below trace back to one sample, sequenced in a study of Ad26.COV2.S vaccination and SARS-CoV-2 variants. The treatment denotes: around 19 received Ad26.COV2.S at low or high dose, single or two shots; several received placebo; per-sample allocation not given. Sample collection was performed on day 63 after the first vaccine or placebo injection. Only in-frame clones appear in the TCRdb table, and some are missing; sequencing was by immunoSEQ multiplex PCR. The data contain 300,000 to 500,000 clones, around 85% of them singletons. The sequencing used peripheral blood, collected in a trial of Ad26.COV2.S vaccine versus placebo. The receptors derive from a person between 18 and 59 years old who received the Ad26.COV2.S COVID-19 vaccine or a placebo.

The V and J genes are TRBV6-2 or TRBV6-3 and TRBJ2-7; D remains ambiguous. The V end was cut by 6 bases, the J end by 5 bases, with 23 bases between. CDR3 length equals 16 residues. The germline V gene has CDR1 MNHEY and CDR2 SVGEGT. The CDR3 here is CASSKRRRLPGHEQYF. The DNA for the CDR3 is TGTGCCAGCAGCAAGAGGCGACGCCTGCCGGGTCACGAGCAGTACTTC.

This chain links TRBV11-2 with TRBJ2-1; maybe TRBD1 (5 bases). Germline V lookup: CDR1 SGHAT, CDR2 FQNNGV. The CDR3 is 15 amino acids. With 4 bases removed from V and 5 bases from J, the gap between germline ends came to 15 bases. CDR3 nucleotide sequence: TGTGCCAGCAGCTACGCCGGCAGGGCCAACAATGAGCAGTTCTTC. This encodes CASSYAGRANNEQFF.

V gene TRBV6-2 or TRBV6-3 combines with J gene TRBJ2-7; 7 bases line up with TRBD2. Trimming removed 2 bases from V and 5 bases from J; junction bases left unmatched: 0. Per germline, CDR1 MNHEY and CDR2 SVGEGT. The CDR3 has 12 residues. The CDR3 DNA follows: TGTGCCAGCAGTTACGCGGGGGACGAGCAGTACTTC. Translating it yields CASSYAGDEQYF.

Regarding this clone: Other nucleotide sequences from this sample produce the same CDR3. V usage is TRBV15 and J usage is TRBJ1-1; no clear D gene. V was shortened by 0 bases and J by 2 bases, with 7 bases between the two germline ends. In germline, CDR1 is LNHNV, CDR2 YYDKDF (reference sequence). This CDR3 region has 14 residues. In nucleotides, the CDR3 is TGTGCCACCAGCAGAGATCGGGTTAACACTGAAGCTTTCTTT. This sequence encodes CATSRDRVNTEAFF.

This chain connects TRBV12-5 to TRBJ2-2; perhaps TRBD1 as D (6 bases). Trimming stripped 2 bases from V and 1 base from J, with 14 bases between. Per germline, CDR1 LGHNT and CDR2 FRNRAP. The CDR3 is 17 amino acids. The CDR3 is CASGLRLGARNTGELFF. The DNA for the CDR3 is TGTGCTAGTGGTTTGAGGTTGGGGGCAAGGAACACCGGGGAGCTGTTTTTT.

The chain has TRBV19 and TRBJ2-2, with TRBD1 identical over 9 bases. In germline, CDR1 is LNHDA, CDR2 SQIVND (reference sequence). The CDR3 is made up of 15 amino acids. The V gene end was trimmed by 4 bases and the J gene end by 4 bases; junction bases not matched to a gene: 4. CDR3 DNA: TGTGCCAGTAGTAAGAGGGGACAGGGCACCGGGGAGCTGTTTTTT. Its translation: CASSKRGQGTGELFF. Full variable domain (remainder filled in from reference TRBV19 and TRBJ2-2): DGGITQSPKYLFRKEGQNVTLSCEQNLNHDAMYWYRQDPGQGLRLIYYSQIVNDFQKGDIAEGYSVSREKKESFPLTVTSAQKNPTAFYLCASSKRGQGTGELFFGEGSRLTVL.

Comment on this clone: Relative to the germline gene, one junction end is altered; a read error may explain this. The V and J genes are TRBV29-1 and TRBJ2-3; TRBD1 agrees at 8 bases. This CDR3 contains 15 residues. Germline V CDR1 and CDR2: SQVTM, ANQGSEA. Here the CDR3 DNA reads TGCAGCGTCGAAGAGACAGGGGTGGGGACAGATACGCAGTATTTT. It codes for CSVEETGVGTDTQYF.